What follows is one T cell receptor (beta chain) and its context. The data were obtained in a study of T cells expressing NK-cell markers. At the level of the study: The study drew TCR beta repertoires from sorted CD3+CD56+NKG2C+, CD3+CD56+NKG2C- and CD3+CD56-NKG2C+ T cells. Most of the eight sequenced donors tested HCMV-seropositive; one tested seronegative.

Synthesis of TCR beta cDNA relied on 5'RACE template switching carrying UMIs. TCRdb reprocessed the 5' RACE reads, keeping one entry per CDR3 protein, no DNA. The sample data list 550,000 to 600,000 distinct CDR3 sequences. This TCR was sampled from a man in his late teens or twenties in good health. Sequencing was carried out using blood T cells: a sorted CD56 or NKG2C T cell subset, CD4+ or CD8+ T cells, or bulk PBMC T cells (not recorded which).

This CDR3 is CASSLARGRGTYEQYF. This chain connects TRBV7-2 to TRBJ2-7; TCRdb gives TRBD1 as the D gene, but with no DNA this cannot be confirmed. The CDR3 spans 16 residues. Germline lookup yields CDR1 SGHTA and CDR2 FQGNSA.